The 9 T cell receptor beta chains below come from one sample, sequenced in a study of CXCR3-negative and CXCR3-positive naive CD8 T cells (dated by TCRdb to between 2018 and 2021). General findings and caveats noted by the study authors: Compared with CXCR3-negative naive cells, CXCR3-positive naive cells had TRB CDR3s with higher hydrophobicity (lower Kidera factor 4), lower energy, and higher strength and volume indices.

No antigen has been identified for these receptors. TCRdb lists the instrument as NextSeq 550. The Human TCR Profiling Kit (MiLaboratory) was used to prepare UMI-labeled 5' RACE TRB cDNA libraries. Each CDR3 protein sequence appears as one entry after TCRdb reprocessed the reads, and no DNA is included. The table for this sample records fewer than 90,000 distinct CDR3 sequences. Less than 0.6% of the sample is taken by the ten largest. Sequencing was performed on naive CXCR3+ CD8+ T cells from blood. The intended sense of this specimen's cell subset or site label: CD45RO-CCR7+CD27+CD95- naive CD8+ T cells expressing CXCR3 (TNR3+). The origin of the receptors is a human donor in good health. Some clones in this sample may be carry-over from other donors' samples.

This sequence joins TRBV12-3 or TRBV12-4 and TRBJ1-5. This CDR3 is built from 15 residues. This CDR3 is CASSLEGPNNQPQHF.

This chain joins TRBV19 and TRBJ1-1. The CDR3 loop spans 14 amino acids. Germline CDR1 and CDR2: LNHDA and SQIVND (reference sequence). CDR3 region: CASGQTWEGTEAFF.

The V gene is TRBV10-1, the J gene TRBJ2-7; TCRdb gives TRBD1 as the D gene, but with no DNA this cannot be confirmed. Germline CDR1 WNHNN, CDR2 SYGVQD (reference sequence). The CDR3 spans 15 residues. Here the CDR3 reads CASSESAGADYEQYF.

V gene TRBV7-6 combines with J gene TRBJ2-2; TCRdb reports TRBD1, a call that lacks DNA to check it against. This CDR3 spans 16 amino acids. Germline lookup yields CDR1 SGHVS and CDR2 FNYEAQ. The CDR3 is CASSVLEAKGSGELFF.

This chain's CDR3 is CASRGMDTEAFF. This sequence joins TRBV28 and TRBJ1-1. Looked up from germline, CDR1 is MDHEN and CDR2 is SYDVKM. This CDR3 has 12 residues.

The chain joins TRBV12-3 or TRBV12-4 to TRBJ2-7; TCRdb outputs TRBD1, but without DNA this stays unchecked. The CDR3 has 13 amino acids. The CDR3 loop reads CASSPASPGEQYF.

V gene TRBV27 combines with J gene TRBJ2-2; TCRdb returns TRBD1, unconfirmable since there is no DNA. CDR1 MNHEY and CDR2 SMNVEV come from the germline V gene (reference sequence). The CDR3 runs to 15 residues. CDR3 sequence reads: CASSLSPDRAGELFF.

The J gene is TRBJ2-3, the V gene TRBV5-1. Germline CDR1 is SGHRS and CDR2 is YFSETQ. This CDR3 region has 14 residues. This CDR3 reads CASSPWIAGDTQYF.

This sequence joins TRBV14 and TRBJ2-4. Germline CDR1 reads SGHDN; CDR2 reads FVKESK. The length of the CDR3 is 16 residues. CDR3 loop: CASSQSRSSAENIQYF.